This note documents a single TCR beta chain sequence. The antigen is not known. V was shortened by 2 bases and J by 4 bases, with 18 bases between the two germline ends. Germline CDR1 reads SGHTA; CDR2 reads FQGNSA. The CDR3 extends over 17 amino acids. The sequenced template was RNA, covering the TCR beta CDR3 region. First-round RT-PCR relied on HTBI primers, and a second-round multiplex PCR came next. A single record per CDR3 protein comes from TCRdb applying MiXCR to the multiplex PCR reads. The sample has roughly 1.1 million distinct CDR3 sequences, 35% to 40% seen once. These data originate in a study of Graves' ophthalmopathy and Graves' hyperthyroidism. Across the whole study: Stable hyperthyroidism meant no progression to ophthalmopathy within 18 months of follow-up. Findings and caveats of the study: As the model predicted ophthalmopathy progression, it achieved a sensitivity of 55% to 71% and a specificity of about 72%.

V is TRBV7-2 and J is TRBJ1-5; D might be TRBD1 (5 bases). Source material: peripheral blood or thyroid tissue (not recorded which). This TCR came from an adult man with Graves' hyperthyroidism. The CDR3 spells CASSLSAKLQGNQPQHF. In nucleotides, the CDR3 is TGTGCCAGCAGCTTAAGTGCCAAACTCCAGGGAAATCAGCCCCAGCATTTT.